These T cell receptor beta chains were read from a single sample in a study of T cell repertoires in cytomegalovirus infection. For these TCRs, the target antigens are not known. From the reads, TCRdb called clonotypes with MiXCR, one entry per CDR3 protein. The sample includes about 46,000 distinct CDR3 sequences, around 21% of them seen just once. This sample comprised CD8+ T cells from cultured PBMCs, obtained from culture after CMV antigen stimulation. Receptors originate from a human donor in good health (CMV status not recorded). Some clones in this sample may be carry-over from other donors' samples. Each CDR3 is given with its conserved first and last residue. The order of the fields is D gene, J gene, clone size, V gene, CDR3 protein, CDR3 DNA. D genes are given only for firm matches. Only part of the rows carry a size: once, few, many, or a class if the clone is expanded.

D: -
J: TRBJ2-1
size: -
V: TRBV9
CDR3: CASSVGGLASYNEQFF
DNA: TGTGCCAGCAGCGTAGGGGGGCTAGCGTCCTACAATGAGCAGTTCTTC

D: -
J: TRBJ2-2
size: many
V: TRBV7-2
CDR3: CASSLAGAGVTRTGELFF
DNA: TGTGCCAGCAGCTTAGCGGGGGCGGGGGTCACGAGAACCGGGGAGCTGTTTTTT

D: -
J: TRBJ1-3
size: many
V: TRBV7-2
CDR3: CASSLEGGSGNTIYF
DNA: TGTGCCAGCAGCTTAGAGGGCGGCTCTGGAAACACCATATATTTT

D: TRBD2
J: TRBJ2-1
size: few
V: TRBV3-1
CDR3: CASSQEVAGENEQFF
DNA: TGTGCCAGCAGCCAAGAGGTAGCGGGAGAGAATGAGCAGTTCTTC

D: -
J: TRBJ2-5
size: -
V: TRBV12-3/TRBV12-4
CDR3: CASSPRGPETQYF
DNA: TGTGCCAGCAGCCCCCGGGGTCCTGAGACCCAGTACTTC

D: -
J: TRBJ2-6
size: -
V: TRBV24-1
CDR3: CATSDLAGAGANVLTF
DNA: TGTGCCACCAGTGACTTAGCAGGGGCTGGGGCCAACGTCCTGACTTTC

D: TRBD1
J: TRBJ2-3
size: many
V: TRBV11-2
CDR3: CASSLEDRALSTDTQYF
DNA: TGTGCCAGCAGCTTAGAGGACAGGGCCTTGAGCACAGATACGCAGTATTTT

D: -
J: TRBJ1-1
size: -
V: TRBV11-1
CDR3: CASSLRGNTKGAFF
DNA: TGTGCCAGCAGCTTGAGGGGAAACACAAAGGGAGCTTTCTTT

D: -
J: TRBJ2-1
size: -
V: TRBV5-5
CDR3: CASSLAVSKADNEQFF
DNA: TGTGCCAGCAGCTTGGCCGTCAGCAAAGCAGACAATGAGCAGTTCTTC

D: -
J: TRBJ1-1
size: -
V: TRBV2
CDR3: CASTSRGDLEAFF
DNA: TGTGCCAGCACTTCCCGGGGGGATCTCGAAGCTTTCTTT

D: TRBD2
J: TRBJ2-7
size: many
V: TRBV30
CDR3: CAWSGTSGYYEQYF
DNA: TGTGCCTGGAGCGGGACTAGCGGATATTACGAGCAGTACTTC

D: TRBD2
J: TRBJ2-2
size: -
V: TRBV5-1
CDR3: CASSPGRPNTGELFF
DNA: TGCGCCAGCAGCCCCGGGAGGCCGAACACCGGGGAGCTGTTTTTT

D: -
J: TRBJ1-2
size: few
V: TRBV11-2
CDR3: CASSLVAGLVRGGYTF
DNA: TGTGCCAGCAGCTTAGTGGCAGGCTTGGTCCGTGGGGGCTACACCTTC

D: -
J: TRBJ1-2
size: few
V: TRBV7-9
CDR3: CASSPGGAENDYTF
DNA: TGTGCCAGCAGCCCGGGGGGGGCGGAGAATGACTACACCTTC

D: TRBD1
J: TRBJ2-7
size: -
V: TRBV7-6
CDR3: CASSPVDRRPPYKQYF
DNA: TGTGCCAGCAGCCCAGTGGACAGGCGACCACCCTACAAGCAGTACTTC

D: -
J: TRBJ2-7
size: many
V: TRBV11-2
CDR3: CASIKPKQNPYEQYF
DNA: TGTGCCAGCATCAAACCTAAACAAAACCCCTACGAGCAGTACTTC

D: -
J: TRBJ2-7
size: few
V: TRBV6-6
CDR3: CASSHQAYYEQYF
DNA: TGTGCCAGCAGTCACCAGGCTTACTACGAGCAGTACTTC

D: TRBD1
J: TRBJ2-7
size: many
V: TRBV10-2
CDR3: CASSESAGTGSYEQYF
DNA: TGCGCCAGCAGTGAATCGGCGGGGACAGGCTCCTACGAGCAGTACTTC

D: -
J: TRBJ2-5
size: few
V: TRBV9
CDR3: CASSQGAAGSQETQYF
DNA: TGTGCCAGCAGCCAAGGTGCAGCAGGCTCACAAGAGACCCAGTACTTC

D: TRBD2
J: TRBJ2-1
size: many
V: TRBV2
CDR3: CASSPLLGTSGRSSYNEQFF
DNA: TGTGCCAGCAGCCCCCTCCTCGGGACTAGCGGGAGGTCCTCCTACAATGAGCAGTTCTTC

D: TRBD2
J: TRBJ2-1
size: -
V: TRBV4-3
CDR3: CASSQGTSGTYEQFF
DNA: TGCGCCAGCAGCCAGGGGACTAGCGGGACTTATGAGCAGTTCTTC

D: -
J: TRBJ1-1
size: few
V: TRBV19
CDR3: CASRIRTTSMNTEAFF
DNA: TGTGCCAGTAGGATTAGGACAACTTCCATGAACACTGAAGCTTTCTTT